Each of the 27 T cell receptor beta chains below was sequenced from the same sample in a study of blood T cell repertoires in COVID-19. Only in-frame clones appear in the TCRdb table, and some are missing; sequencing was by immunoSEQ multiplex PCR. In the table there are fewer than 500,000 clones, more than 70% of which are singletons. Sequencing used PBMCs or T cells enriched from blood (not recorded which). Source of these receptors: a man aged 30 to 39 who had recovered from COVID-19.

This clone was detected a few times. The V gene is TRBV5-5, the J gene TRBJ1-5, with D tentatively TRBD1 (5 bases). The ends were cut back, 0 bases at V and 7 bases at J, with 17 bases in the middle. The germline V gene encodes CDR1 SGHKS and CDR2 YYEKEE (reference sequence). The CDR3 is 16 residues long. In DNA form, the CDR3 reads TGTGCCAGCAGCTTGGGAGCGGGGGTAGGAGGACAGCCCCAGCATTTT. Amino acid sequence: CASSLGAGVGGQPQHF.

V and J are TRBV28 and TRBJ2-7; the D is unclear. The CDR3 extends over 12 amino acids. V shed 3 bases and J shed 7 bases, with 10 bases lying between them. The germline CDR1 and CDR2 sequences are MDHEN and SYDVKM. CDR3 protein: CASSFLSLEQYF. CDR3 DNA sequence: TGTGCCAGCAGTTTCCTATCGTTAGAGCAGTACTTC.

The CDR3 region has the DNA TGTGCCAGCAGCTTAGAACTAGCGGGGGGTAGCGGGGAGCTGTTTTTT. Its translation: CASSLELAGGSGELFF. The chain recombines TRBV7-8 with TRBJ2-2, with 12 bases fitting TRBD2. Germline CDR1 SGHVS, CDR2 FQNEAQ. This CDR3 is built from 16 residues. V lost 1 base and J lost 7; bases outside the gene matches: 4. The variable domain in full, with the rest retrieved from reference TRBV7-8 and TRBJ2-2, is GAGVSQSPRYKVAKRGQDVALRCDPISGHVSLFWYQQALGQGPEFLTYFQNEAQLDKSGLPSDRFFAERPEGSVSTLKIQRTQQEDSAVYLCASSLELAGGSGELFFGEGSRLTVL.

The chain links TRBV5-5 to TRBJ1-1; 9 bases align to TRBD1. Germline CDR1 and CDR2: SGHKS and YYEKEE (reference sequence). This CDR3 has 15 amino acids. The ends lost 3 bases at V and 3 bases at J; junction bases unmatched: 6. The CDR3 bases are TGTGCCAGCAGCTCTCCGGGACAGGGATACACTGAAGCTTTCTTT. Translation: CASSSPGQGYTEAFF.

The rearrangement uses TRBV5-6 and TRBJ2-5; the match to TRBD2 covers 11 bases. CDR1 and CDR2 (germline): SGHDT, YYEEEE. V shed 1 base, J shed 2 bases, and the junction held 7 bases outside the gene matches. There are 17 residues in the CDR3. CDR3 bases: TGTGCCAGCAGCTTGCTCGGTAGCGGGGGGGTACAAGAGACCCAGTACTTC. Protein: CASSLLGSGGVQETQYF.

This chain joins TRBV29-1 and TRBJ1-1; TRBD1 is a possible D gene (6 bases). The CDR3 runs to 13 residues. The V and J ends lost 5 bases and 2 bases respectively, with 12 bases between them. Germline assignment: CDR1 SQVTM and CDR2 ANQGSEA. CDR3 sequence: CSVSGVLNTEAFF. The CDR3 DNA reads as TGCAGCGTTTCAGGGGTACTCAACACTGAAGCTTTCTTT.

V usage is TRBV19 and J usage is TRBJ2-3; D ambiguous. This CDR3 has 14 amino acids. Germline-derived CDR1 and CDR2 are LNHDA and SQIVND (reference sequence). V lost 5 bases and J lost 2, with 11 bases in between. The CDR3 loop is CASSSSPSTDTQYF. The CDR3 DNA sequence: TGTGCCAGTAGTTCGAGTCCCTCCACAGATACGCAGTATTTT.

The gene calls are TRBV6-5 and TRBJ2-7; 7 positions agree with TRBD1. V gave up 2 bases and J gave up 7 bases; unmatched junction bases: 8. Germline values: CDR1 MNHEY, CDR2 SVGAGI. The length of the CDR3 is 14 residues. The CDR3 DNA is TGTGCCAGCAGTTACGAGAGGGGGCGCAGGGAGCAGTACTTC. Protein product: CASSYERGRREQYF.

The V call is TRBV18, the J call TRBJ2-1; weak D call: TRBD1 (6 bases). The germline CDR1 and CDR2 sequences are KGHSH and LQKENI. Trimming left V 5 bases short and J 7 bases short, with 15 bases between. The CDR3 extends over 14 amino acids. This CDR3 reads CASSSTNQGNEQFF. The CDR3 DNA is TGTGCCAGCTCATCAACGAACCAGGGGAATGAGCAGTTCTTC. Combining the CDR3 with reference TRBV18 and TRBJ2-1 gives the whole variable domain NAGVMQNPRHLVRRRGQEARLRCSPMKGHSHVYWYRQLPEEGLKFMVYLQKENIIDESGMPKERFSAEFPKEGPSILRIQQVVRGDSAAYFCASSSTNQGNEQFFGPGTRLTVL.

This clone showed up just a few times. This chain joins TRBV29-1 and TRBJ1-2; the D gene is possibly TRBD1 (5 bases). The V end was cut by 4 bases, the J end by 4 bases, with 16 bases between. Germline V gene lookup returns CDR1 SQVTM and CDR2 ANQGSEA. The CDR3 extends over 14 amino acids. The CDR3 DNA sequence: TGCAGCGTTGCCCAGGGTGGCAAGTCCTATGGCTACACCTTC. As protein: CSVAQGGKSYGYTF.

The chain links TRBV6-2 or TRBV6-3 to TRBJ2-1; the D gene is possibly TRBD1 (5 bases). V lost 3 bases and J 11 bases, leaving 11 bases between the germline ends. The length of the CDR3 is 12 residues. The germline V gene has CDR1 MNHEY and CDR2 SVGEGT. The CDR3 DNA reads as TGTGCCAGCAGTTATATCAGGGTCCAGCAGTTCTTC. It is translated as CASSYIRVQQFF.

This chain uses TRBV9 with TRBJ1-1, with 11 bases identical to TRBD1. CDR1 SGDLS and CDR2 YYNGEE come from the germline V gene. With V trimmed by 4 bases and J by 4 bases, 6 bases remained unmatched. The CDR3 is 15 amino acids. CDR3 protein: CASSRTGGWSTEAFF. CDR3 DNA: TGTGCCAGCAGCAGGACAGGGGGCTGGAGCACTGAAGCTTTCTTT.

V is TRBV20-1 and J is TRBJ2-1; 12 nucleotides line up with TRBD2. CDR1 and CDR2 (germline): DFQATT, SNEGSKA (reference sequence). The CDR3 is made up of 15 amino acids. V shed 3 bases and J 9 bases; nucleotides not matched to a gene: 9. The CDR3 is CSASQTSGGRGEQFF. Here the CDR3 DNA reads TGCAGTGCTAGTCAGACTAGCGGGGGAAGGGGTGAGCAGTTCTTC.

This rearrangement joins TRBV7-5 to TRBJ2-7; the table's TRBD2 call for D was not verified on the DNA. TRBV7-5 is assigned pseudogene status. This CDR3 has 17 amino acids. CDR3 sequence reads: CARSSGTSGESSYEQYF. The CDR3 nucleotides are TGTGCCAGAAGCTCCGGGACTAGCGGGGAGAGCTCCTACGAGCAGTACTTC.

CDR3: CASSDGGQSTQYF. Here the CDR3 DNA reads TGTGCCAGCAGTGACGGGGGACAGTCTACGCAGTATTTT. V is TRBV25-1 and J is TRBJ2-3; D possibly corresponds to TRBD1 (7 bases). The germline V gene encodes CDR1 MGHDK and CDR2 SYGVNS. This CDR3 is built from 13 residues. Trimming removed 3 bases at V and 8 bases at J, with 12 bases between. Combining the CDR3 with reference TRBV25-1 and TRBJ2-3 gives the whole variable domain EADIYQTPRYLVIGTGKKITLECSQTMGHDKMYWYQQDPGMELHLIHYSYGVNSTEKGDLSSESTVSRIRTEHFPLTLESARPSHTSQYLCASSDGGQSTQYFGPGTRLTVL.

The chain has TRBV19 and TRBJ1-6; possibly TRBD1 for D (6 bases). Per the germline V gene, CDR1 is LNHDA and CDR2 is SQIVND (reference sequence). The CDR3 covers 15 residues. Trimming pared 3 bases from V and 10 bases from J, leaving 16 bases between. The CDR3 is CASSIPGVMGSPLHF. The CDR3 nucleotides read TGTGCCAGTAGTATTCCAGGGGTGATGGGATCACCCCTCCACTTT.

This clone came up once. The rearrangement joins TRBV6-2 or TRBV6-3 to TRBJ2-1, with TRBD1 identical over 8 bases. From germline, CDR1 is MNHEY and CDR2 SVGEGT. V gave up 0 bases and J gave up 7 bases; unmatched junction bases: 11. The CDR3 loop spans 17 amino acids. In DNA, the CDR3 is TGTGCCAGCAGTTACTCCGGCGGACAGGGTACGCGGAATGAGCAGTTCTTC. It encodes CASSYSGGQGTRNEQFF.

Points on this clone: Additional DNA sequences in this sample encode the identical CDR3. The V gene is TRBV9, the J gene TRBJ1-6, with D perhaps TRBD1 (6 bases). The germline CDR1 and CDR2 sequences are SGDLS and YYNGEE. V lost 2 bases, J lost 9 bases, and 9 bases lay in between. There are 13 residues in the CDR3. CDR3 nucleotides: TGTGCCAGCAGCGTCCAGGGGAGTTCACCCCTCCACTTT. Translation gives CASSVQGSSPLHF. The entire variable domain, with the rest obtained from reference TRBV9 and TRBJ1-6, is as follows: DSGVTQTPKHLITATGQRVTLRCSPRSGDLSVYWYQQSLDQGLQFLIQYYNGEERAKGNILERFSAQQFPDLHSELNLSSLELGDSALYFCASSVQGSSPLHFGNGTRLTVT.

The rearrangement joins TRBV6-5 to TRBJ2-7; 8 nucleotides agree with TRBD1. This CDR3 spans 14 amino acids. V trimming: 5 bases; J trimming: 5 bases; junction bases outside the gene matches: 8. The germline V gene has CDR1 MNHEY and CDR2 SVGAGI. CDR3: CASSPRTGLNEQYF. As DNA, the CDR3 is TGTGCCAGCAGTCCCCGGACAGGGCTAAACGAGCAGTACTTC.

The chain uses TRBV30 and TRBJ1-2; tentative D call: TRBD1 (6 bases). The CDR3 contains 13 residues. Germline CDR1 is GTSNPN and CDR2 is SVGIG (reference sequence). V dropped 3 bases and J dropped 0 bases, with 8 bases sitting between them. The CDR3 is CAWRTGSNYGYTF. CDR3 DNA sequence: TGTGCCTGGAGGACAGGTTCTAACTATGGCTACACCTTC.

This chain uses TRBV29-1 with TRBJ1-1, with a possible D match to TRBD1 (5 bases). V shed 7 bases and J shed 4 bases, with 13 bases lying between them. From germline, CDR1 is SQVTM and CDR2 ANQGSEA. This CDR3 is 12 amino acids long. The CDR3 is CSARGDGTEAFF. The CDR3 DNA follows: TGCAGCGCTCGGGGGGACGGCACTGAAGCTTTCTTT.

Only one count was recorded for this clone. The chain employs TRBV5-6 and TRBJ2-1; tentative D call: TRBD2 (6 bases). V was pared by 0 bases and J by 0 bases, with 10 bases between. From germline, CDR1 is SGHDT and CDR2 YYEEEE. This CDR3 region has 16 residues. This CDR3 reads CASSLVSGSSYNEQFF. CDR3 coding DNA: TGTGCCAGCAGCTTGGTTAGCGGAAGCTCCTACAATGAGCAGTTCTTC.

The chain couples TRBV27 to TRBJ2-1; D is unclear. Deletions cut 10 bases from V and 9 bases from J, with 19 bases between. Germline V gene sequence: CDR1 MNHEY, CDR2 SMNVEV (reference sequence). The CDR3 loop spans 13 amino acids. The CDR3: CAIQTYPGREQFF. CDR3 sequence (DNA): TGTGCCATCCAAACCTATCCGGGTCGTGAGCAGTTCTTC.

CDR3 in amino acids: CASSLFREETQYF. The CDR3 DNA reads TGTGCCAGCAGTTTGTTCAGGGAAGAGACCCAGTACTTC. V gene TRBV12-3 or TRBV12-4 combines with J gene TRBJ2-5, with D perhaps TRBD1 (5 bases). V lost 3 bases and J 3 bases, leaving 8 bases between the germline ends. The CDR3 is 13 residues long.

V gene TRBV28 combines with J gene TRBJ2-7, with D maybe TRBD2 (5 bases). V shed 3 bases and J shed 3 bases, with 12 bases lying between them. Germline V gene lookup returns CDR1 MDHEN and CDR2 SYDVKM. This CDR3 contains 14 residues. The CDR3 spells CASSLGGFIYEQYF. For the CDR3, the DNA is TGTGCCAGCAGTTTGGGCGGGTTCATCTACGAGCAGTACTTC.

This clone appeared once. The J gene is TRBJ2-7, the V gene TRBV13; 9 bases align to TRBD2. V lost 1 base, J lost 2 bases, and 3 bases stayed unmatched. This CDR3 contains 15 residues. CDR1 and CDR2 (germline): PRHDT, FYEKMQ (reference sequence). This chain's CDR3 is CASSLEAGGPYEQYF. CDR3 DNA: TGTGCCAGCAGCTTAGAAGCGGGGGGACCCTACGAGCAGTACTTC.

The rearrangement links TRBV5-8 to TRBJ2-7; TRBD2 is a possible D gene (5 bases). The CDR3 sequence is 15 residues long. CDR1 and CDR2 from the germline V gene are SGHTS and YDEGEE. Deletions cut 0 bases from V and 3 bases from J, with 13 bases between. The CDR3 coding sequence is TGTGCCAGCAGCTTGGGGACTTTCATCGACTACGAGCAGTACTTC. It yields the protein CASSLGTFIDYEQYF.